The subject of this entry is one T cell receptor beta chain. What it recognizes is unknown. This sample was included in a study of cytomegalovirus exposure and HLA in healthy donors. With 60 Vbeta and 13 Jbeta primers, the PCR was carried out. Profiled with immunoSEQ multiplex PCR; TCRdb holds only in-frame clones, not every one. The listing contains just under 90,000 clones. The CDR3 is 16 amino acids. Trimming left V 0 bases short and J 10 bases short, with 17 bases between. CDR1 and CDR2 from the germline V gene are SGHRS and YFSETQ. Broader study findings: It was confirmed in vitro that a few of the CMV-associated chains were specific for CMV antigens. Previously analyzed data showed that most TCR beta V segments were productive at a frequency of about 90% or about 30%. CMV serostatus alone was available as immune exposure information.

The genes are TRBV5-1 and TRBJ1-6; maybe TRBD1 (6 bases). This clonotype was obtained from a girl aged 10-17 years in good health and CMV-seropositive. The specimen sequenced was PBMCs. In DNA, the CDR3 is TGCGCCAGCAGCTTGGCCACGACAGGCTTGGGGTCACCCCTCCACTTT. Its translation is CASSLATTGLGSPLHF.